A selection of T cell receptor beta chains follows, all from one sample in a study of T cell repertoires in cytomegalovirus infection. The antigens for these receptors are not known. TCRdb processed the reads anew with MiXCR; each CDR3 protein has one entry. Of roughly 920,000 distinct CDR3 sequences listed, around 30% are singletons. Source: cultured CD8+ T cells from PBMCs, taken from culture after CMV antigen stimulation. The receptors here all came from a human donor in good health (CMV status not recorded). Some clones in this sample may be carry-over from other donors' samples. Both conserved end residues are trimmed from each CDR3.

J gene | V gene | CDR3 protein
TRBJ1-1 | TRBV27 | ASSWDVGGLGEAF
TRBJ2-7 | TRBV7-9 | ASTPDGPYEQY
TRBJ2-3 | TRBV27 | ASSRLAREDTQY
TRBJ2-1 | TRBV5-6 | ASSLGLAEINEQF
TRBJ2-3 | TRBV9 | ASSPRAGQGTDTQY
TRBJ1-2 | TRBV20-1 | SARGTTTTWGPNYGYT
TRBJ2-3 | TRBV12-3/TRBV12-4 | ASSLGGRWFDTQY
TRBJ2-5 | TRBV7-9 | ASSLSGTGSNSMGQETQY
TRBJ1-1 | TRBV7-9 | ASSSLTGRGTEAF
TRBJ2-4 | TRBV6-1 | ASSVLLAKAKNIQY
TRBJ2-2 | TRBV7-2 | ASSLSGVGTGELF
TRBJ1-1 | TRBV4-1 | ASSQDPGPNTEAF
TRBJ2-2 | TRBV27 | ASSLGRGGRELF
TRBJ2-3 | TRBV27 | ASGGQGVEDTQY
TRBJ1-1 | TRBV6-5 | ASSYFRVGDTEAF
TRBJ2-1 | TRBV27 | ASSLAGLAYNEQF
TRBJ2-5 | TRBV11-2 | ASSFRGAGRETQY
TRBJ1-1 | TRBV29-1 | SVQTGGTEAF
TRBJ1-2 | TRBV2 | ASRGRRIYGYT
TRBJ1-1 | TRBV4-1 | ASSPILNTEAF
TRBJ1-5 | TRBV6-2/TRBV6-3 | ASSYSSSHQPQH
TRBJ1-2 | TRBV13 | ASSLGVGGSDYGYT
TRBJ1-6 | TRBV27 | ASSSYTGSPLH
TRBJ1-1 | TRBV27 | ASSSGGSGVTEAF
TRBJ2-5 | TRBV4-3 | ASSQGILGSTETQY
TRBJ1-2 | TRBV6-4 | ASSRQVGENYGYT
TRBJ1-4 | TRBV25-1 | ATTVGEKLF
TRBJ2-6 | TRBV10-1 | ASSETFGKLLT
TRBJ2-2 | TRBV6-6 | ASSYMGRVRNTGELF
TRBJ2-5 | TRBV7-2 | ASSPDRLAGVETQY
TRBJ2-7 | TRBV4-1 | ASSHPRTGPQY
TRBJ2-1 | TRBV6-6 | ASSYGLAGPNEQF
TRBJ1-3 | TRBV13 | ASSPAPGRGNTIY
TRBJ1-6 | TRBV6-5 | ASRPLLGRNSPLH
TRBJ2-1 | TRBV7-6 | ASSSTGTGVNEQF
TRBJ2-1 | TRBV6-5 | ASCRLGPTGWVYNEQF
TRBJ1-1 | TRBV7-9 | ASSFPSNTEAF
TRBJ2-1 | TRBV28 | ASIRWGAASNEQF
TRBJ2-7 | TRBV2 | ASSERGQARSYEQY
TRBJ2-7 | TRBV12-3/TRBV12-4 | ASSLVSREGQY
TRBJ1-2 | TRBV6-5 | ASSYSLGFHYGYT
TRBJ2-3 | TRBV4-1 | ASSQVVLGGLDTDTQY
TRBJ2-3 | TRBV14 | ASSQGGAYKNTQY
TRBJ2-2 | TRBV7-2 | TSSVRDRGNNGELF
TRBJ2-1 | TRBV28 | ASSIVGVNEQF
TRBJ1-2 | TRBV7-6 | ASSTRDRGGNGYT
TRBJ2-2 | TRBV2 | ASSVTGGGDTGELF
TRBJ2-1 | TRBV12-3/TRBV12-4 | ASSTGGANEQF
TRBJ2-7 | TRBV12-3/TRBV12-4 | ASQPDRVYEQY
TRBJ1-5 | TRBV12-3/TRBV12-4 | ASSLAGVLQPQH
TRBJ1-3 | TRBV12-3/TRBV12-4 | ASSLGQFISGNTIY
TRBJ2-3 | TRBV6-5 | ASRTDSTDTQY
TRBJ2-3 | TRBV10-3 | AISESGSLSTDTQY
TRBJ1-6 | TRBV14 | ASSLHGQGGKSPLH
TRBJ2-3 | TRBV6-2/TRBV6-3 | ASSYSVRQRGSTDTQY
TRBJ2-5 | TRBV4-1 | ASSPQSLAGAIPTQY
TRBJ1-1 | TRBV13 | ASSPPSVFSEAF
TRBJ2-2 | TRBV20-1 | SAVESTTGNTGELF
TRBJ1-3 | TRBV10-3 | AISETRTASSGNTIY